This T cell receptor beta chain derives from a study of healthy donors' naive CD4 and CD8 T cells. Findings and limits, study-wide: A reported CD4+/CD8+ bias affected most V and J genes in naive cells.

Worth noting for this clonotype: Its target is not known.

TCR libraries were built from about 520 ng of total RNA by linear amplification. TCRdb reanalysed the reads using MiXCR and keeps one entry per CDR3 protein. Altogether roughly 200,000 distinct CDR3 sequences are present, around 74% being singletons, with the ten largest covering about 2.1%. The CDR3 has 15 amino acids. Germline lookup yields CDR1 MNHNS and CDR2 SASEGT. Trimming shortened V by 0 bases and J by 0 bases, and 7 bases separated the two germline ends. The specimen was naive CD4+ and CD8+ T cells sorted from blood, pooled from several donors. V gene TRBV6-1 combines with J gene TRBJ2-3, with D unclear. This clonotype was sampled from a pool of human donors in good health; the sample pools cells from several healthy donors. The CDR3 here is CASSEASGSTDTQYF. The CDR3, as DNA: TGTGCCAGCAGTGAAGCGTCCGGGAGCACAGATACGCAGTATTTT.